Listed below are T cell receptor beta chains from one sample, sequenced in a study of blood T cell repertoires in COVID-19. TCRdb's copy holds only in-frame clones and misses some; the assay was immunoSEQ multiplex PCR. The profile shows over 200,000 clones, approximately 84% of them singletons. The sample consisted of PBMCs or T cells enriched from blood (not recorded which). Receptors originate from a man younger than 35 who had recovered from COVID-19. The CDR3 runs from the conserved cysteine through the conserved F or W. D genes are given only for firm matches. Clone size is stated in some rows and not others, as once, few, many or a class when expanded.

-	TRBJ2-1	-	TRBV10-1	TGCGCCAGCAGTGAGTCGAGGGTGAGCTCCTACAATGAGCAGTTCTTC	CASSESRVSSYNEQFF
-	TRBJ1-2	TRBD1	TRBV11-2	TGTGCCAGCTCTGGACCGACAGGGGCGGGTGGCTACACCTTC	CASSGPTGAGGYTF
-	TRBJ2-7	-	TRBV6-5	TGTGCCAGCAGTTTAGCACCGGGCCCGGGGGTCTACGAGCAGTACTTC	CASSLAPGPGVYEQYF
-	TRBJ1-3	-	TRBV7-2	TGTGCCAGCAGCTTAGCCGGGATGGGACTTAACACCATATATTTT	CASSLAGMGLNTIYF
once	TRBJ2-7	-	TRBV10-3	TGTGCCATCAGTGACAGGGCTGAGGAGCAGTACTTC	CAISDRAEEQYF
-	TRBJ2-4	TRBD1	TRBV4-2	TGTGCCAGCAGCCAAGATGGGACAGTTGGAAACATTCAGTACTTC	CASSQDGTVGNIQYF
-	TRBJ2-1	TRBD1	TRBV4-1	TGCGCCAGCAGCCAAGATCGGGGGACAGGGGGATTACAGTTCTTC	CASSQDRGTGGLQFF
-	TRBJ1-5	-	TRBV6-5	TGTGCCAGCAGCACAGGGTCCAGAGGCAATCAGCCCCAGCATTTT	CASSTGSRGNQPQHF
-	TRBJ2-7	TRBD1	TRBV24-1	TGTGCCACCAGTGGCCCGGGACAGGGGGCGGCGGAGCAGTACTTC	CATSGPGQGAAEQYF
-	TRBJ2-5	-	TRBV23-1	TGCGCCAGCAGTCGTACTCCAGGACAAGAGACCCAGTACTTC	CASSRTPGQETQYF
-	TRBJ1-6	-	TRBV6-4	TGTGCCAGCAGTGACAGTGCCTGGGGCAATTCACCCCTCCACTTT	CASSDSAWGNSPLHF
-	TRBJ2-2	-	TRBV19	TGTGCCAGTAGTGAGCAAGGGACTACCGGGGAGCTGTTTTTT	CASSEQGTTGELFF
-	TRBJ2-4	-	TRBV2	TGTGCCAGCACCACAGGGTTTGTGACCGAGAGGGCCAAAAACATTCAGTACTTC	CASTTGFVTERAKNIQYF
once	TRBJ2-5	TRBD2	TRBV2	TGTGCCAGCAGTCGAGTTACTAGCGGGGCCCAGTACTTC	CASSRVTSGAQYF
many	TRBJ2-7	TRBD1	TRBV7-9	TGTGCCAGCAGCTCCGGGACAGATTTTCCCTACGAGCAGTACTTC	CASSSGTDFPYEQYF
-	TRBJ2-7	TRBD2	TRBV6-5	TGTGCCAGCAGTAGGACTAGCACGTCCTACGAGCAGTACTTC	CASSRTSTSYEQYF
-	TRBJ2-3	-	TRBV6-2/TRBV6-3	TGTGCCAGCAGTACCGTGGGCTCCCCCCCAGATACGCAGTATTTT	CASSTVGSPPDTQYF
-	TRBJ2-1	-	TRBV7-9	TGTGCCAGCAGCCTATCCATTCTAGCGAATGAGCAGTTCTTC	CASSLSILANEQFF
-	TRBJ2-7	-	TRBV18	TGTGCCAGCTCACCAAAGAGGGGGACCTACGAGCAGTACTTC	CASSPKRGTYEQYF
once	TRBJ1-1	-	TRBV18	TGTGCCAGCTCATCCGGGGTAAACACTGAAGCTTTCTTT	CASSSGVNTEAFF
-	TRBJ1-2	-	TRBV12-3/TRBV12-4	TGTGCCAGCAGTTCGTACTATGGCTACACCTTC	CASSSYYGYTF
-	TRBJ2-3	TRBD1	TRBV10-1	TGCGCCAGCAGTGGACAGGGGCGAGATACGCAGTATTTT	CASSGQGRDTQYF
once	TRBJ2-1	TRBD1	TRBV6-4	TGTGCCAGCAGTACGGGACAGGGGGCCGCTGAGCAGTTCTTC	CASSTGQGAAEQFF
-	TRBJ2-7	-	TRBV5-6	TGTGCCAGCAGCTCCACCAACTTAGCGTTCGAGCAGTACTTC	CASSSTNLAFEQYF
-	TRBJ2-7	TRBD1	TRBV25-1	TGTGCCAGCAGTGGTTCGACAGGGCCCCAGTACTTC	CASSGSTGPQYF
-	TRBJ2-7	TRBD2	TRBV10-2	TGCGCCAGCAGTGAGGCCGGGACTAGGAGCATAATGGCCTACGAGCAGTACTTC	CASSEAGTRSIMAYEQYF
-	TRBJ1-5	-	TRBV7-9	TGTGCCAGCAGCTTAGAACAGAAGAATCAGCCCCAGCATTTT	CASSLEQKNQPQHF
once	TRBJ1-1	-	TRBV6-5	TGTGCCGTCGGGGAGGCCTCCTGGGAGGGCACTGAAGCTTTCTTT	CAVGEASWEGTEAFF
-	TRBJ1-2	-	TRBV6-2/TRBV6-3	TGTGCCAGCAGTTACAGTCGGTATGGCTACACCTTC	CASSYSRYGYTF
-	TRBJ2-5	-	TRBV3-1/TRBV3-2	TGTGCCAGCAGCCAGGGACAATCAGGGGTGGGGTTGGAGACCCAGTACTTC	CASSQGQSGVGLETQYF
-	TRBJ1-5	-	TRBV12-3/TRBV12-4	TGTGCCAGCAGTGGGGAGATCAATCAGCCCCAGCATTTT	CASSGEINQPQHF
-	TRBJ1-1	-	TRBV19	TGTGCCAGTAGTATCGGTAGAGCCTTGGAAGCTTTCTTT	CASSIGRALEAFF
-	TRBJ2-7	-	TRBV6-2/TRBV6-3	TGTGCCAGCAGTTACTCGACTTTTGACAGGACAAAGGACGAGCAGTACTTC	CASSYSTFDRTKDEQYF
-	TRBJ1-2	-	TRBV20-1	TGCAGTGCCAGGGGCGACGGTACCTTC	CSARGDGTF
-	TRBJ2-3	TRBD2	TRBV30	TGTGCCTCGTCTAGCGGGAGTCTTGCAGATACGCAGTATTTT	CASSSGSLADTQYF
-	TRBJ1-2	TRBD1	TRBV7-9	TGTGCCAGCAGCCCACGGAGGGACAGTCCGTATGGCTACACCTTC	CASSPRRDSPYGYTF
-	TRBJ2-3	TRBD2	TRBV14	TGTGCCAGCAGCTACGGCGGGACTACCGGAGGGGATACGCAGTATTTT	CASSYGGTTGGDTQYF
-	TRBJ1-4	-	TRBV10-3	TGTGCCATCAGTGAGGGGGGGGGCGCGGATGAAAAACTGTTTTTT	CAISEGGGADEKLFF
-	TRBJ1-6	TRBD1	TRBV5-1	TGCGCCAGCTGGGACAGGGGGCTCAATTCACCCCTCCACTTT	CASWDRGLNSPLHF
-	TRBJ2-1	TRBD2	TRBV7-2	TGTGCCAGCAGCTTAGAACTAGCGGGGACGAATGAGCAGTTCTTC	CASSLELAGTNEQFF
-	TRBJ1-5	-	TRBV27	TGTGCCAGCAGCCACGAATCAGGGTATCAGCCCCAGCATTTT	CASSHESGYQPQHF
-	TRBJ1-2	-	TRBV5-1	TGCGCCAGCCACTTCGGGGAGGGAAACTATGGCTACACCTTC	CASHFGEGNYGYTF
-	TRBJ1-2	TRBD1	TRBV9	TGTGCCAGCAGCGTAGCGCAGGGGGCCGGCTACACCTTC	CASSVAQGAGYTF
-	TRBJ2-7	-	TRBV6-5	TGTGCCAGCTGTCGCGCGGGACAGATCTCCTACGAGCAGTACTTC	CASCRAGQISYEQYF
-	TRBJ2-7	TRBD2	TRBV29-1	TGCAGCGTTGGGGGACTAGCGGGAACCTACGAGCAGTACTTC	CSVGGLAGTYEQYF
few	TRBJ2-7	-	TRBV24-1	TGTGCCACCAGTGTTAAGCGAGGGACCTACGAGCAGTACTTC	CATSVKRGTYEQYF
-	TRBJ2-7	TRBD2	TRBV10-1	TGCGCCAGCAGCGCGGGACCTAGCGGAACCTACGAGCAGTACTTC	CASSAGPSGTYEQYF